This T cell receptor beta chain comes out of a study of T cell repertoires in cytomegalovirus infection. Study information: TCR beta signatures that were public indicated CMV infection and matching HLA type. Overall study findings and caveats: Dominating the ex vivo response were TCR beta clonotypes that were CMV-specific and HLA-C-restricted. There were carriers of CMV plus the relevant HLA, and cumulative public TCR beta family frequency identified them.

Comment on this clonotype: Its target is unknown.

Trimming left V 4 bases short and J 0 bases short, with 9 bases between. Germline V gives CDR1 SEHNR, CDR2 FQNEAQ (reference sequence). The CDR3 covers 14 residues. From the reads, TCRdb called clonotypes with MiXCR, one entry per CDR3 protein. There are hundreds of thousands of distinct CDR3 sequences in the sample; roughly 22% occur only once, and roughly 18% lies in the top ten. This clonotype was sampled from a human donor in good health (CMV status not recorded). Some clones in this sample may be carry-over from other donors' samples. The sequenced sample consisted of CD8+ T cells from PBMCs. The chain employs TRBV7-9 and TRBJ1-1; TRBD1 might be the D (5 bases). The CDR3 loop reads CASSSMGLNTEAFF. The CDR3, as DNA: TGTGCCAGCAGCTCCATGGGACTGAACACTGAAGCTTTCTTT.